This TCR beta chain was retrieved from a study of blood T cell repertoires in COVID-19 (TCRdb year 2020). A note on the overall study: Samples covering the acute and convalescent phases of COVID-19 were provided by collaborators in the United States, Italy and Spain. The samples were drawn from two sources: the first 160 participants of the ongoing ImmuneRACE study, and approximately 1,300 subjects contributed by 6 global collaborators. The material from the prospective study consisted of cDNA or gDNA derived from T cells, B-cell-depleted T cells, or PBMCs. The dataset comprised deeply sampled blood TCRbeta repertoires from subjects exposed to, actively infected with, or recovered from COVID-19. HLA class I and class II types, where available, came from metadata supplied by the sample provider rather than from assay-based typing. The repertoires were released in a freely available public database meant as a resource for research on the immune response to SARS-CoV-2. The sample metadata nearly always contained a de-identified subject ID, COVID-19 status, age in years and sex.

Each collaborating institution followed its own protocols to collect whole blood in K2EDTA tubes. For TCRbeta analysis, collaborators shipped samples in one of three forms: frozen whole blood, isolated PBMCs, or DNA extracted from either of those sample types. On this clone: There is no known antigen for this receptor. One base away there is no much larger clone; base qualities are not given.

TCRbeta CDR3 regions were amplified from genomic DNA using the immunoSEQ Assay, a bias-controlled multiplex PCR. Per the original workflow: Within the assay, amplification of reference gene primers was used to estimate how many nucleated cells each sample contained. Sequence reads were collapsed and filtered to measure the absolute abundance of every unique TCRbeta CDR3 rearrangement. Productive Simpson clonality was computed per sample as the square root of Simpson's diversity index over productive rearrangements. TCRdb took this table from immuneACCESS and kept in-frame rearrangements with V and J called. Such tables lack part of the clones; where checked against another copy, unresolved V genes explain under half of the gap, and the rest is unexplained. From that table come the V and J calls and clone size; the DNA was used to work out D and trimming. The sample yields 30,000 to 50,000 clones; about 80% were counted once. Clones ranked in the top ten supply roughly 14% of the sample.

Study-level results and caveats: How much clinical and demographic metadata was included differed by source and by participant, and the metadata was provided uncurated.

From the cysteine up to the phenylalanine, the CDR3 has a length of 15 residues. Solely the CDR3 DNA is kept, with 45 bases framed from the first base. CDR1 is given as KGHDR and CDR2 as SFDVKD, both from the germline V gene. Trimming removed 3 bases from V and 7 bases from J; the gene matches leave 5 bases unexplained. The sequence derives from a man between 50 and 59 years old with active or convalescent COVID-19. Sequencing was carried out using peripheral blood. The chain was built from TRBV24-1 and TRBJ2-1; 10 bases in the middle match TRBD1. The DNA reads TGTGCCACCAGTGATCGGGACAGGGGTAAAAATGAGCAGTTCTTC. Its coded protein is CATSDRDRGKNEQFF.